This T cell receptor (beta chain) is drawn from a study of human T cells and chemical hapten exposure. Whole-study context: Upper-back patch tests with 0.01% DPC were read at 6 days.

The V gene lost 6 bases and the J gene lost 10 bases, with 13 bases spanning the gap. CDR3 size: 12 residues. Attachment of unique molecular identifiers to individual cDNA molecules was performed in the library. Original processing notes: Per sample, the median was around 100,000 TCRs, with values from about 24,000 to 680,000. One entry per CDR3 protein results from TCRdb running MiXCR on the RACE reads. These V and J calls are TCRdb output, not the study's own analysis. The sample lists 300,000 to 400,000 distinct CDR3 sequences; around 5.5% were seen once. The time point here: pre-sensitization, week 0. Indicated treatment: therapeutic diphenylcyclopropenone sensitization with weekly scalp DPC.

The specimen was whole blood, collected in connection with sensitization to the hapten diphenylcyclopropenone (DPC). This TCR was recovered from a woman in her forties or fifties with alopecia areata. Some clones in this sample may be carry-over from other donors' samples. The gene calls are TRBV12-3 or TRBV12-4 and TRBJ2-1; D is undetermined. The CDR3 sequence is CASSQSLGEQFF. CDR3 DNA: TGTGCCAGCAGCCAATCATTGGGGGAGCAGTTCTTC.